The source of this TCR beta chain is a study of patients and donors after allogeneic stem cell transplantation. This clonotype was counted at least ten times. The germline V gene has CDR1 SGHRS and CDR2 YFSETQ. V shed 2 bases and J shed 0 bases, with 8 bases lying between them. The CDR3 consists of 14 residues. MiXCR, applied by TCRdb to the RT-PCR reads, yields one record per CDR3 protein. This sample has about 31,000 distinct CDR3 sequences; nearly 7% occur once, and the top ten carry 34%. The chain recombines TRBV5-1 with TRBJ2-5; D is possibly TRBD2 (5 bases). The clonotype originates from a human donor who was either an allogeneic HSCT recipient or a stem cell or donor lymphocyte infusion donor (not recorded which). It is not recorded whose cells these are; they may come from a transplant donor. Sequencing was done on a sample of blood, either unsorted or a sorted T cell fraction (not recorded which). The CDR3 loop is CASSFQRYQETQYF. Written as DNA, the CDR3 is TGCGCCAGCAGCTTCCAGCGGTACCAAGAGACCCAGTACTTC. Full variable domain (outside the CDR3, taken from reference TRBV5-1 and TRBJ2-5): KAGVTQTPRYLIKTRGQQVTLSCSPISGHRSVSWYQQTPGQGLQFLFEYFSETQRNKGNFPGRFSGRQFSNSRSEMNVSTLELGDSALYLCASSFQRYQETQYFGPGTRLLVL.